Detailed here is one T cell receptor (beta chain). As yet, its antigen is unknown. There are 14 residues in the CDR3. Looked up from germline, CDR1 is MNHNY and CDR2 is SVGAGI (reference sequence). The V end was cut by 6 bases, the J end by 2 bases, with 13 bases between. This sample was taken from a study of graft-versus-host responses after intestinal transplantation. Across the study: Among the recipients, all got anti-thymocyte globulin induction and then tacrolimus and steroids for approximately 3 years.

Sequencing was performed with immunoSEQ multiplex PCR; in TCRdb, only in-frame clones are kept and a portion is missing. Among some 100,000 clones, 85% to 95% were seen once, and the ten largest hold approximately 0.064%. Notes on the study in general: Analysis identified GvH clones in recipient marrow, with some appearing first in ileum or blood. Association was observed between peak circulating GvH clone levels and early post-transplant HvG declines.

J is TRBJ1-2 and V is TRBV6-6, with TRBD1 as a possible D gene (5 bases). This TCR derives from a human donor who was the organ donor for an intestinal transplant. The starting material was unstimulated CD8+ T cells sorted from spleen or lymph node cells, obtained before transplant. CDR3 loop: CASSPRESNYGYTF. The CDR3 DNA reads TGTGCCAGCAGCCCCAGGGAATCCAACTATGGCTACACCTTC.